A selection of T cell receptor beta chains follows, all from one sample in a study of human T cells and chemical hapten exposure. TCRdb reanalysed the RACE reads using MiXCR and keeps one entry per CDR3 protein. The data hold tens of thousands of distinct CDR3 sequences, with around 10% observed a single time. The input for sequencing was whole blood, taken in connection with sensitization to the hapten diphenylcyclopropenone (DPC). The receptors derive from a man younger than 40 with alopecia areata. Some clones in this sample may be carry-over from other donors' samples. CDR3s include the opening cysteine and the closing phenylalanine or tryptophan. The order of the fields is V gene, J gene, D gene, clone size, CDR3 protein, CDR3 DNA. A D gene is named only where the DNA matches it firmly. Where a row states a size, it is once, few, many or the class of an expanded clone; other rows omit it.

>TRBV29-1|TRBJ2-5|-|many
CSSAHRLQETQYF
TGCAGCTCCGCCCACAGACTCCAAGAGACCCAGTACTTC
>TRBV10-2|TRBJ2-7|TRBD2|few
CASTRLASYYEQYF
TGCGCCAGCACTAGACTAGCGTCCTACTACGAGCAGTACTTC
>TRBV6-2/TRBV6-3|TRBJ1-5|-|-
CASSQTQTVQHF
TGTGCCAGCAGTCAAACCCAAACAGTCCAGCATTTT
>TRBV11-2|TRBJ2-3|-|few
CASSVPGLSPYTQYF
TGTGCCAGCAGCGTTCCGGGACTTTCCCCGTATACGCAGTATTTT
>TRBV24-1|TRBJ2-1|-|many
CATSDSQSRMGKNEQFF
TGTGCCACCAGTGATTCCCAGTCCCGTATGGGGAAAAATGAGCAGTTCTTC
>TRBV12-3/TRBV12-4|TRBJ1-6|-|few
CASSTGPQASPLHF
TGTGCCAGCAGCACCGGGCCACAGGCTTCACCCCTCCACTTT
>TRBV30|TRBJ2-5|-|many
CAWSPAGEETQYF
TGTGCCTGGAGCCCGGCAGGGGAAGAGACCCAGTACTTC
>TRBV7-2|TRBJ1-4|-|few
CASSAYSLTNEKLFF
TGTGCCAGCAGCGCGTACTCCTTAACTAATGAAAAACTGTTTTTT
>TRBV6-5|TRBJ2-1|TRBD2|-
CASSFSGGGYNEQFF
TGTGCCAGCAGCTTTAGCGGGGGGGGTTACAATGAGCAGTTCTTC
>TRBV20-1|TRBJ1-4|TRBD1|many
CSAPQGAVNEKLFF
TGCAGTGCTCCCCAGGGGGCCGTTAATGAAAAACTGTTTTTT
>TRBV20-1|TRBJ1-5|-|many
CSAIQGLGQPQHF
TGCAGTGCTATACAGGGTCTAGGTCAGCCCCAGCATTTT
>TRBV14|TRBJ2-1|-|many
CASSQERGNEQFF
TGTGCCAGCAGCCAAGAGCGGGGCAATGAGCAGTTCTTC
>TRBV20-1|TRBJ2-5|TRBD2|many
CSARDPGLAGVETQYF
TGCAGTGCTAGAGACCCCGGACTAGCGGGAGTTGAGACCCAGTACTTC
>TRBV7-9|TRBJ1-4|-|many
CASSPTGLPNEKLFF
TGTGCCAGCAGCCCTACAGGGTTGCCTAATGAAAAACTGTTTTTT
>TRBV2|TRBJ1-1|-|few
CASSDREGGITEAFF
TGTGCCAGCAGTGATCGGGAGGGGGGGATCACTGAAGCTTTCTTT
>TRBV29-1|TRBJ2-5|-|many
CSVHFNEETQYF
TGCAGCGTCCATTTCAATGAAGAGACCCAGTACTTC
>TRBV2|TRBJ2-7|TRBD1|few
CASSRDRGREQYF
TGTGCCAGCAGTCGGGACAGGGGGCGGGAGCAGTACTTC
>TRBV20-1|TRBJ2-3|-|many
CSARDKQSTDTQYF
TGCAGTGCTAGAGATAAGCAGAGCACAGATACGCAGTATTTT
>TRBV4-3|TRBJ2-1|-|many
CASSQEGDYNEQFF
TGCGCCAGCAGCCAAGAAGGGGACTACAATGAGCAGTTCTTC
>TRBV11-2|TRBJ2-1|-|many
CASSPKTGPNYNEQFF
TGTGCCAGCAGCCCTAAAACGGGACCGAACTACAATGAGCAGTTCTTC
>TRBV12-3/TRBV12-4|TRBJ2-1|-|-
CASSSSGTSYNEQFF
TGTGCCAGCAGTTCCTCGGGGACCTCCTACAATGAGCAGTTCTTC
>TRBV11-3|TRBJ2-1|-|-
CASSLVSRMPKQNNEQFF
TGTGCCAGCAGCTTAGTATCTCGGATGCCCAAGCAAAACAATGAGCAGTTCTTC
>TRBV28|TRBJ2-6|-|many
CASSFEGTGANVLTF
TGTGCCAGCAGTTTCGAAGGGACTGGGGCCAACGTCCTGACTTTC
>TRBV18|TRBJ1-5|-|many
CASSPIGGGNQPQHF
TGTGCCAGCTCACCAATTGGGGGAGGCAATCAGCCCCAGCATTTT
>TRBV9|TRBJ2-2|-|many
CASSVKGNTGELFF
TGTGCCAGCAGCGTAAAGGGGAACACCGGGGAGCTGTTTTTT
>TRBV7-2|TRBJ2-3|-|few
CASSLDAGAHTQYF
TGTGCCAGCAGCTTAGATGCGGGGGCCCATACGCAGTATTTT
>TRBV11-3|TRBJ2-6|TRBD2|many
CASRTPGGALSGANVLTF
TGTGCCAGCAGGACCCCCGGGGGGGCCCTCTCTGGGGCCAACGTCCTGACTTTC
>TRBV11-2|TRBJ2-3|-|many
CASSSQGTDTQYF
TGTGCCAGCAGCTCACAGGGCACAGATACGCAGTATTTT
>TRBV28|TRBJ1-5|-|few
CAGGKGGQPQHF
TGTGCCGGGGGGAAGGGCGGTCAGCCCCAGCATTTT
>TRBV10-3|TRBJ2-7|TRBD1|few
CASRDRDTYEQYF
TGTGCCAGCCGGGACAGGGATACCTACGAGCAGTACTTC
>TRBV18|TRBJ2-3|-|many
CASSFRGESTDTQYF
TGTGCCAGCTCATTCAGGGGGGAGAGCACAGATACGCAGTATTTT
>TRBV29-1|TRBJ2-3|-|medium-sized
CSVEGADTQYF
TGCAGCGTTGAGGGCGCAGATACGCAGTATTTT
>TRBV5-1|TRBJ2-5|-|many
CASSRVRQETQYF
TGCGCCAGCAGCAGGGTCAGGCAAGAGACCCAGTACTTC
>TRBV12-3/TRBV12-4|TRBJ1-2|-|many
CASSLGITYGYTF
TGTGCCAGCAGTTTAGGAATTACCTATGGCTACACCTTC
>TRBV11-2|TRBJ2-5|-|few
CASSLRTTRQETQYF
TGTGCCAGCAGCTTAAGGACCACCCGACAAGAGACCCAGTACTTC
>TRBV11-2|TRBJ1-2|-|few
CASSLRTWDTPDGYGYTF
TGTGCCAGCAGCTTACGCACCTGGGACACCCCGGACGGCTATGGCTACACCTTC
>TRBV6-5|TRBJ1-1|-|few
CASSYNRDTKEAFF
TGTGCCAGCAGTTACAACCGGGACACAAAAGAAGCTTTCTTT
>TRBV19|TRBJ1-1|-|many
CASSIAGQKTEAFF
TGTGCCAGTAGTATAGCAGGACAGAAAACTGAAGCTTTCTTT
>TRBV9|TRBJ2-5|TRBD2|many
CASSAGLAVETQYF
TGTGCCAGCAGCGCGGGACTAGCCGTAGAGACCCAGTACTTC
>TRBV7-9|TRBJ2-3|TRBD2|many
CASSISSGSGTLTDTQYF
TGTGCCAGCAGCATTTCTAGCGGGAGCGGGACTTTGACAGATACGCAGTATTTT
>TRBV7-2|TRBJ1-5|-|-
CASSSSGQQGLPQHF
TGTGCCAGCAGCTCAAGTGGACAGCAAGGTCTCCCCCAGCATTTT
>TRBV7-9|TRBJ2-2|TRBD1|many
CASSPDREVNGELFF
TGTGCCAGCAGCCCCGACAGGGAAGTAAACGGGGAGCTGTTTTTT
>TRBV30|TRBJ1-2|-|few
CAWMRGRGYGYTF
TGTGCCTGGATGAGGGGCAGAGGCTATGGCTACACCTTC
>TRBV20-1|TRBJ2-1|-|many
CSARVSQLVFNNEQFF
TGCAGTGCTAGAGTTTCGCAACTAGTCTTCAACAATGAGCAGTTCTTC
>TRBV6-6|TRBJ1-1|-|few
CASSSAQGNTEAFF
TGTGCCAGCAGTTCGGCCCAGGGGAACACTGAAGCTTTCTTT
>TRBV18|TRBJ1-2|TRBD1|few
CASSPLGQTNYGYTF
TGTGCCAGCTCACCTTTGGGACAGACTAACTATGGCTACACCTTC
>TRBV29-1|TRBJ2-3|-|few
CSVVPGTTDTQYF
TGCAGCGTTGTGCCCGGCACGACAGATACGCAGTATTTT
>TRBV6-5|TRBJ2-3|-|-
CASSYLAGRPDTQYF
TGTGCCAGCAGTTATCTGGCGGGGAGGCCAGATACGCAGTATTTT